This TCR beta chain is drawn from a study of blood T cell repertoires in COVID-19. Study background: Acute-phase and convalescent COVID-19 samples originated in the United States, Italy and Spain. In each case, the material was cDNA or gDNA derived from T cells, B-cell-depleted T cells, or PBMCs.

The authors' processing: Scientists estimated how many nucleated cells there were by amplifying reference gene primers. TCRdb keeps only in-frame clones here, not all; method: immunoSEQ multiplex PCR. Clone size and V and J calls were adopted from that table, with D and trimming inferred from the DNA. The sample carries over 95,000 clones, 85% recorded once. The V end lost 3 bases, the J end lost 4 bases, and 9 bases lay between the germline ends. The CDR3 contains 13 residues. The germline V gene has CDR1 SEHNR and CDR2 FQNEAQ (reference sequence). Source material: peripheral blood. The TCR comes from a human donor in a cohort sampled during active COVID-19. The chain is built from TRBV7-9 and TRBJ1-1; D uncertain. The CDR3 reads CASSFSGSTEAFF. DNA for the CDR3: TGTGCCAGCAGCTTCTCCGGGAGCACTGAAGCTTTCTTT.